A single T cell receptor (beta chain) is shown here with its context. No antigen is known for it. The V end was cut by 7 bases, the J end by 4 bases, with 11 bases between. Germline values: CDR1 MNHEY, CDR2 SMNVEV (reference sequence). This CDR3 spans 14 amino acids. Every sample had approximately 10^5 of its TCR templates assayed. TCRdb's table, derived via immunoSEQ multiplex PCR, lists solely in-frame clones and lacks some. The sample holds 90,000 to 150,000 clones, 85% to 95% seen once. The sample is drawn from a study of siplizumab effects on memory and regulatory T cells. General study results and limits: Mappable alloreactive CD4+ clones averaged about 74% Treg-derived with siplizumab versus approximately 25% in controls.

Material: non-Treg CD4+ T cells sorted from blood. The source is a human donor in good health. This sequence joins TRBV27 and TRBJ1-6, with a tentative D call TRBD1 (5 bases). CDR3 coding DNA: TGTGCCAGCAACTTTTGGGGGTATAATTCACCCCTCCACTTT. This gives the protein CASNFWGYNSPLHF.